This T cell receptor beta chain was obtained from a study of STAT5B mutations in CD4+ large granular lymphocyte leukemia. TCRdb's copy holds only in-frame clones and misses some; the assay was immunoSEQ multiplex PCR. The sample consists of 30,000 or so clones, over 70% of them appearing once. This CDR3 is 14 amino acids long. The germline CDR1 and CDR2 sequences are SGHRS and YFSETQ. With V trimmed by 2 bases and J by 3 bases, 3 bases remained unmatched. Sequencing used CD4+ T cells from blood buffy coats. The TCR was taken from a human donor in good health. J is TRBJ2-5 and V is TRBV5-1, with TRBD1 matching over 8 bases. Here the CDR3 DNA reads TGCGCCAGCAGCTTCGACAGGGGTGAAGAGACCCAGTACTTC. Its translation: CASSFDRGEETQYF.